The 16 T cell receptor beta chains below come from one sample, sequenced in a study of cytomegalovirus exposure and HLA in healthy donors. This PCR relied on a set of 60 Vbeta primers and 13 Jbeta primers. Sequencing used immunoSEQ multiplex PCR; TCRdb keeps in-frame clones, though not all of them. The sample lists 140,000 to 150,000 clones; approximately 73% were seen once. Sequencing was performed on PBMCs. Every receptor here comes from a woman aged 18-30 years in good health and CMV-seronegative.

This chain uses TRBV4-1 with TRBJ1-5; TRBD1 matches 7 bases. V dropped 6 bases and J dropped 3; count of bases not matched to a gene: 11. CDR3 length equals 16 residues. Germline lookup yields CDR1 MGHRA and CDR2 YSYEKL. The CDR3, as DNA: TGCGCCAGCAGTCCCCGGGACAGCGCTCTCAATCAGCCCCAGCATTTT. This encodes CASSPRDSALNQPQHF.

The rearrangement links TRBV7-8 to TRBJ2-1; 15 bases match TRBD2. V gave up 0 bases and J gave up 10 bases; unmatched junction bases: 7. Germline CDR1 is SGHVS and CDR2 is FQNEAQ. The CDR3 is 17 residues long. CDR3 sequence (DNA): TGTGCCAGCAGCTTAGCTTCGGGACTAGCGGGAGGTAGGGAGCAGTTCTTC. Amino acid sequence: CASSLASGLAGGREQFF.

The chain is built from TRBV29-1 and TRBJ2-3; D might be TRBD2 (8 bases). V lost 4 bases to trimming and J lost 1 base, with 24 bases between them. Germline loops: CDR1 SQVTM, CDR2 ANQGSEA. The CDR3 covers 18 residues. CDR3 nucleotide sequence: TGCAGCGTTGGAGGAATAGCGGGGACAGACCCAGGCACAGATACGCAGTATTTT. This encodes CSVGGIAGTDPGTDTQYF.

This clone has a single count. This chain connects TRBV6-5 to TRBJ2-2, with 10 nucleotides matching TRBD1. Germline V gene data show CDR1 as MNHEY and CDR2 as SVGAGI. The CDR3 runs 15 residues. After removal of 7 bases from V and 4 bases from J, the junction contained 6 bases not matched to a gene. The CDR3: CASKQRTGGTGELFF. Here the CDR3 DNA reads TGTGCCAGCAAACAGAGGACAGGGGGCACCGGGGAGCTGTTTTTT.

V usage is TRBV5-1 and J usage is TRBJ2-1, with TRBD1 matching 8 bases. Trimming took 1 base from V and 2 from J; bases not matched to a gene: 2. Germline CDR1 is SGHRS and CDR2 is YFSETQ. This CDR3 region has 15 residues. CDR3 DNA sequence: TGCGCCAGCAGCTTGTCACAGGGGGCCTACAATGAGCAGTTCTTC. Its protein is CASSLSQGAYNEQFF.

This chain connects TRBV19 to TRBJ1-2, with D maybe TRBD1 (5 bases). The CDR3 runs 15 residues. Germline-derived CDR1 and CDR2 are LNHDA and SQIVND (reference sequence). V shed 5 bases and J shed 8 bases, with 21 bases lying between them. The CDR3 DNA is TGTGCCAGTAGTCCCCGATTGCAGCACCCAGGGGGCTACACCTTC. Encoded protein: CASSPRLQHPGGYTF.

This chain connects TRBV5-4 to TRBJ1-2; D uncertain. The germline V and J ends were trimmed by 0 bases and 7 bases, with 13 bases remaining between them. CDR3 length: 14 amino acids. The germline gives CDR1 SGHNT, CDR2 YYREEE (reference sequence). CDR3 DNA sequence: TGTGCCAGCAGCTTGGGTGACTGGTCAAGTGGCTACACCTTC. Its translation: CASSLGDWSSGYTF.

The table lists this clone with a few counts. The chain combines TRBV28 with TRBJ1-1; D may be TRBD1 (5 bases). CDR3 size: 12 residues. Germline V gene sequence: CDR1 MDHEN, CDR2 SYDVKM. With 11 bases removed from V and 0 bases from J, the gap between germline ends came to 10 bases. Here the CDR3 reads CAGSGVNTEAFF. The CDR3, as DNA: TGTGCCGGGTCGGGGGTGAACACTGAAGCTTTCTTT.

The CDR3 region has the DNA TGTGCCAGCAGCTCCCAGCGGGAGTTGCCCGGGGAGCTGTTTTTT. Amino acids: CASSSQRELPGELFF. This sequence joins TRBV13 and TRBJ2-2; 8 bases align to TRBD2. The germline CDR1 and CDR2 sequences are PRHDT and FYEKMQ (reference sequence). This CDR3 comprises 15 residues. The V segment lost 4 bases and the J segment 6 bases; nucleotides outside the gene matches: 7.

V gene TRBV11-3 combines with J gene TRBJ2-2, with TRBD2 matching over 13 bases. J lost 5 bases, V lost 4 bases, and 1 base had no gene match. Germline CDR1 reads SGHNT; CDR2 reads YENEEA. The CDR3 length is 15 residues. In DNA form, the CDR3 reads TGTGCCAGCAGCTCGGGACTAGCGGGAACCGGGGAGCTGTTTTTT. As protein: CASSSGLAGTGELFF.

For this clone: A read error may account for a junction end that differs from germline. This chain links TRBV6-5 with TRBJ2-4; 7 nucleotides match TRBD1. Germline V CDR1 and CDR2: MNHEY, SVGAGI. The CDR3 contains 14 residues. The CDR3 nucleotides are TGTGCCAGCGTTCCAGGGGGTGCCAAAAACAGTCAGTACTTC. This translates into CASVPGGAKNSQYF.

The V gene is TRBV5-6, the J gene TRBJ2-1; 8 nucleotides line up with TRBD1. Germline trimming cut 1 base from V and 5 bases from J; bases unmatched to any gene: 8. Per the germline V gene, CDR1 is SGHDT and CDR2 is YYEEEE. The CDR3 runs to 16 residues. The CDR3 region is CASSLSTGGYNNEQFF. As DNA, the CDR3 is TGTGCCAGCAGCTTGTCCACAGGGGGATACAACAATGAGCAGTTCTTC.

The V and J genes are TRBV19 and TRBJ1-2, with 8 bases aligning to TRBD1. V shed 2 bases, J shed 5 bases, and the junction held 7 bases outside the gene matches. This CDR3 is built from 15 residues. Germline CDR1 reads LNHDA; CDR2 reads SQIVND (reference sequence). CDR3 DNA: TGTGCCAGTAGTATAAAGGACAGGGTGAGATATGGCTACACCTTC. This codes for CASSIKDRVRYGYTF.

The rearrangement joins TRBV7-6 to TRBJ1-1, with 7 bases that match TRBD1. With V trimmed by 5 bases and J by 4 bases, 13 bases remained unmatched. Germline V gene data show CDR1 as SGHVS and CDR2 as FNYEAQ. The CDR3 has 16 amino acids. CDR3 DNA sequence: TGTGCCAGCAGCAAAGGGGTCCCGACAGGGACCACTGAAGCTTTCTTT. Translation: CASSKGVPTGTTEAFF.

V gene TRBV29-1 combines with J gene TRBJ2-7; possible D gene TRBD2, 7 bases. The V gene's germline CDR1 is SQVTM and CDR2 ANQGSEA. There are 13 residues in the CDR3. Deletions cut 5 bases from V and 3 bases from J, with 14 bases between. CDR3 sequence (DNA): TGCAGCGTTCAAGGGGGGGTACTCTACGAGCAGTACTTC. As protein: CSVQGGVLYEQYF.

CDR3: CASSLRPSARGGGETQYF. The CDR3 DNA sequence: TGTGCCAGCAGCTTAAGACCTTCTGCACGGGGAGGGGGGGAGACCCAGTACTTC. The rearrangement uses TRBV7-2 and TRBJ2-5; a weak D match, TRBD2 (7 bases). Germline CDR1 reads SGHTA; CDR2 reads FQGNSA. Trimming took off 2 bases at V and 5 bases at J, with 24 bases between the two ends. This CDR3 spans 18 amino acids.